A single sample is the source of the 5 T cell receptor beta chains below, sequenced in a study of chemoradiotherapy in HPV16-positive cancers. TCRdb's copy holds only in-frame clones and misses some; the assay was immunoSEQ multiplex PCR. The sample consists of about 15,000 clones, 60% to 85% of them appearing once. The biological material was taken from a patient who underwent chemoradiotherapy. These receptors were obtained from a human donor with HPV-associated anogenital cancer.

This chain joins TRBV2 and TRBJ1-1, with no clear D. Trimming pared 7 bases from V and 1 base from J, leaving 13 bases between. Germline CDR1 SNHLY, CDR2 FYNNEI. The CDR3 runs to 14 residues. The CDR3 DNA reads as TGTGCCAGCACTCCAGCCTCGCCGAACACTGAAGCTTTCTTT. Residues: CASTPASPNTEAFF.

This rearrangement joins TRBV28 to TRBJ1-1, with D unclear. CDR1 and CDR2 from the germline V gene are MDHEN and SYDVKM. CDR3 length equals 15 residues. Trimming stripped 3 bases from V and 1 base from J, with 12 bases between. The CDR3 sequence: CASSFFLGRNTEAFF. The CDR3 coding sequence is TGTGCCAGCAGTTTCTTTCTCGGCAGGAACACTGAAGCTTTCTTT.

The rearrangement joins TRBV6-5 to TRBJ1-2, with 7 bases lining up with TRBD1. The CDR3 contains 14 residues. V gave up 6 bases and J gave up 5 bases; unmatched junction bases: 9. Germline V lookup: CDR1 MNHEY, CDR2 SVGAGI. DNA of the CDR3: TGTGCCAGCAGAGCTGGACAGGACCTATATGGCTACACCTTC. It specifies CASRAGQDLYGYTF.

The V call is TRBV7-2, the J call TRBJ2-7; D call uncertain. The ends were cut back, 3 bases at V and 3 bases at J, with 9 bases in the middle. The CDR3 is 13 amino acids. Germline V gives CDR1 SGHTA, CDR2 FQGNSA. The CDR3: CASSFQRNYEQYF. The CDR3 DNA is TGTGCCAGCAGCTTTCAGAGAAACTACGAGCAGTACTTC.

V and J are TRBV5-4 and TRBJ2-7; 9 positions match TRBD2. After removal of 2 bases from V and 6 bases from J, the junction contained 6 bases not matched to a gene. This CDR3 spans 14 amino acids. Germline V gene sequence: CDR1 SGHNT, CDR2 YYREEE (reference sequence). This chain's CDR3 is CASSLRLAGSEQYF. DNA of the CDR3: TGTGCCAGCAGCTTACGGCTAGCGGGGAGCGAGCAGTACTTC.